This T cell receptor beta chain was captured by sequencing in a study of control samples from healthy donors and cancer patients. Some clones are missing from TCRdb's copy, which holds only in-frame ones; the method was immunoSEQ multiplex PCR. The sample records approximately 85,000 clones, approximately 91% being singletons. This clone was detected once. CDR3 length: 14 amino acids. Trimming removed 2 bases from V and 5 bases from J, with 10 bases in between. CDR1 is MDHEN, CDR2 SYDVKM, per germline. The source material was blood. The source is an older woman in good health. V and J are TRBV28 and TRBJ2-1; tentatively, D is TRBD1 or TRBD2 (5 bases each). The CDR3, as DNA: TGTGCCAGCAGTTTACCCCGGGGCCACAATGAGCAGTTCTTC. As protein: CASSLPRGHNEQFF.